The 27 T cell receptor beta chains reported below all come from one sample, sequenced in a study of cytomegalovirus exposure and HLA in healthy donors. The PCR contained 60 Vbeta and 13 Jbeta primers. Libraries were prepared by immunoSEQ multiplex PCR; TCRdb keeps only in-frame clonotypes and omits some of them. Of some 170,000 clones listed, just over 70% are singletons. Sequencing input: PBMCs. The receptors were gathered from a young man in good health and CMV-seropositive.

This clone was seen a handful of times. CDR3 bases: TGTGCCAGCAGCGTAGTTGAGGTCACTGAAGCTTTCTTT. It codes for CASSVVEVTEAFF. The J gene is TRBJ1-1, the V gene TRBV9; no clear D gene. V was cut by 0 bases and J by 4 bases, with 7 bases left in between. Per the germline V gene, CDR1 is SGDLS and CDR2 is YYNGEE. CDR3 length: 13 residues.

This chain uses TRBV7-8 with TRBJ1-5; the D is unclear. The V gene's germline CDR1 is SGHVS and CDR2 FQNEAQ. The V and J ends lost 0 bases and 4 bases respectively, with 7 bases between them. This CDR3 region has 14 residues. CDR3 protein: CASSLATGNQPQHF. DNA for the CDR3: TGTGCCAGCAGCTTAGCGACCGGGAATCAGCCCCAGCATTTT.

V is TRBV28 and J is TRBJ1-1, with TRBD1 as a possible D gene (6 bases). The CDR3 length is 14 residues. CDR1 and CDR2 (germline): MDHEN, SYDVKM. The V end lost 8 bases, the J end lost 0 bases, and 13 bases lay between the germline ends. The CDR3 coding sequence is TGTGCCAGCGTTTACGGGACACTGAACACTGAAGCTTTCTTT. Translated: CASVYGTLNTEAFF.

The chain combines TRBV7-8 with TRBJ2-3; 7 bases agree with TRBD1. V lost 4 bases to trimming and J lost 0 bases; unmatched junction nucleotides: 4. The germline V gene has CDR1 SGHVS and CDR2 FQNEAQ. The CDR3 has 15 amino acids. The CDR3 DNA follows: TGTGCCAGCAGCTCCCGGACAGGAAGCACAGATACGCAGTATTTT. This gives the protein CASSSRTGSTDTQYF.

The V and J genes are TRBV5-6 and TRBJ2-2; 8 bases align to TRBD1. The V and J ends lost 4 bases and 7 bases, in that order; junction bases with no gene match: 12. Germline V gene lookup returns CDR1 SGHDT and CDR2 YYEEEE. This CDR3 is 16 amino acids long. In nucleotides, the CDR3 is TGTGCCAGCAGCAGGGGATCGGGACAGGAAAGCGGGGAGCTGTTTTTT. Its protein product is CASSRGSGQESGELFF.

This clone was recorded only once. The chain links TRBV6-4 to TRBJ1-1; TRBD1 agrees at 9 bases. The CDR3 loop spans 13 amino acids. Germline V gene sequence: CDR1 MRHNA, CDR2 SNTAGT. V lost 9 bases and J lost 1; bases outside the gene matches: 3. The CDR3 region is CARDRGGNTEAFF. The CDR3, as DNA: TGTGCCAGGGACAGGGGAGGGAACACTGAAGCTTTCTTT.

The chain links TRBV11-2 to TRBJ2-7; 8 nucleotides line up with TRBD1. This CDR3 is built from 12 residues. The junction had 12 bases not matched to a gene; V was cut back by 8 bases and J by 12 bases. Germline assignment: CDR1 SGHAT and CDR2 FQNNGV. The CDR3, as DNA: TGTGCCAGCCAAAATTACAGGGGGACGTCGTACGTC. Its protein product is CASQNYRGTSYV.

The CDR3 loop is CASSPSGESTDTQYF. CDR3 bases: TGTGCCAGCAGCCCGAGCGGGGAAAGCACAGATACGCAGTATTTT. The chain employs TRBV7-9 and TRBJ2-3; the match to TRBD2 covers 7 bases. Germline CDR1 SEHNR, CDR2 FQNEAQ (reference sequence). This CDR3 region has 15 residues. J lost 0 bases, V lost 5 bases, and 5 bases had no gene match. Based on the CDR3 plus reference TRBV7-9 and TRBJ2-3, the full variable domain is DTGVSQNPRHKITKRGQNVTFRCDPISEHNRLYWYRQTLGQGPEFLTYFQNEAQLEKSRLLSDRFSAERPKGSFSTLEIQRTEQGDSAMYLCASSPSGESTDTQYFGPGTRLTVL.

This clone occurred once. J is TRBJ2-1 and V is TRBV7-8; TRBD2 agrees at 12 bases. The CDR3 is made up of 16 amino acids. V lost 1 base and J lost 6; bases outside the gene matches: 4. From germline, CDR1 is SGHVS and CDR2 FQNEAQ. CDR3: CASSLGSSGGANEQFF. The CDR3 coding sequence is TGTGCCAGCAGCTTAGGGTCTAGCGGGGGGGCCAATGAGCAGTTCTTC.

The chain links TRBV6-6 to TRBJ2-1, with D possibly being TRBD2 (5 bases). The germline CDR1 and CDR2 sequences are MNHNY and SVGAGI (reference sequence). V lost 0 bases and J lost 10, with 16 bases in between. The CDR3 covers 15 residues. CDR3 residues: CASSYSLSREIEQFF. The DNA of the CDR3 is TGTGCCAGCAGTTACTCTCTAAGCCGGGAAATCGAGCAGTTCTTC.

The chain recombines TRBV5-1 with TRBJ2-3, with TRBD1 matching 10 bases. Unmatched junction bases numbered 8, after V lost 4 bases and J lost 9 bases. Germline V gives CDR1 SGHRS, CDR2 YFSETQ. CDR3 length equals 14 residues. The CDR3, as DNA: TGCGCCAGCAGCACCGACCCGGGACAGGGGACGCAGTATTTT. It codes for CASSTDPGQGTQYF.

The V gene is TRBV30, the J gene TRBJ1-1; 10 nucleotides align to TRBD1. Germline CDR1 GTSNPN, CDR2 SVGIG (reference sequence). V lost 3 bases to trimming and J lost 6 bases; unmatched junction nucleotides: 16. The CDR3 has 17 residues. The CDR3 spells CAWRLKKGTGVVAEAFF. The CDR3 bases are TGTGCCTGGAGGTTGAAAAAGGGGACAGGGGTTGTCGCTGAAGCTTTCTTT.

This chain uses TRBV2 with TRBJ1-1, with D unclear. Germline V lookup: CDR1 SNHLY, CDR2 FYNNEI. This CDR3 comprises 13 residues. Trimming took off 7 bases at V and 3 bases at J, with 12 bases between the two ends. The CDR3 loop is CASILFRDTEAFF. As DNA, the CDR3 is TGTGCCAGCATCTTATTCCGGGACACTGAAGCTTTCTTT.

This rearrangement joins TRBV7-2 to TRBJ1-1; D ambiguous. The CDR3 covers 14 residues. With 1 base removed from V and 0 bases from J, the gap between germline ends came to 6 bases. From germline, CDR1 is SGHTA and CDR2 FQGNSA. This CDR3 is CASSLVIVNTEAFF. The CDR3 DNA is TGTGCCAGCAGCTTAGTTATAGTGAACACTGAAGCTTTCTTT.

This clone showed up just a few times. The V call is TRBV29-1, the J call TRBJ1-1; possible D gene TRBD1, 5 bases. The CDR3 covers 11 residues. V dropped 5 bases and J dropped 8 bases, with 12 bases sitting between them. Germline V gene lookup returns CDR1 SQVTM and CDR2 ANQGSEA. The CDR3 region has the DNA TGCAGCGTTCACTCCCCAGGGGAAGCTTTCTTT. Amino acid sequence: CSVHSPGEAFF.

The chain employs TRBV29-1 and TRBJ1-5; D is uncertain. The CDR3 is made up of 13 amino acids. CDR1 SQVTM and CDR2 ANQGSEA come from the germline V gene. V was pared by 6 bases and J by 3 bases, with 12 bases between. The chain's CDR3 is CSVLAGSNQPQHF. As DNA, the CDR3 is TGCAGCGTCTTGGCGGGTTCCAATCAGCCCCAGCATTTT.

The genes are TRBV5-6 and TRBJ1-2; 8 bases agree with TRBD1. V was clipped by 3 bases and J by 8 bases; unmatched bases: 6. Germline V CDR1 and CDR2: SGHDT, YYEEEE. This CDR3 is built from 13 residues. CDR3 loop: CASSSATGEGYTF. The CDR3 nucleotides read TGTGCCAGCAGCTCAGCGACAGGGGAGGGCTACACCTTC.

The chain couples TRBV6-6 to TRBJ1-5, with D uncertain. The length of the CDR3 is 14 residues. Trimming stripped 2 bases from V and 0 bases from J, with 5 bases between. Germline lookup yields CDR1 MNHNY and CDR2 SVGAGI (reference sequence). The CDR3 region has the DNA TGTGCCAGCAGTTACCGAGGTAGCAATCAGCCCCAGCATTTT. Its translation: CASSYRGSNQPQHF.

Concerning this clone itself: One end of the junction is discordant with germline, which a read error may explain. As DNA, the CDR3 is TGTGCCAGTAGTATAGATCAAAATAGGAGGGTGTCCACAGTGTTT. Translated, it gives CASSIDQNRRVSTVF. The chain combines TRBV19 with TRBJ1-5; D not resolved. The germline gives CDR1 LNHDA, CDR2 SQIVND (reference sequence). CDR3 length equals 15 residues.

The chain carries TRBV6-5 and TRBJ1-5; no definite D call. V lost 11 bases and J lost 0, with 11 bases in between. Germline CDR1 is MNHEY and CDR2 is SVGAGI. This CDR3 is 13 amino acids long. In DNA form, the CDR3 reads TGTGCCTCCGCGGGATATAGCAATCAGCCCCAGCATTTT. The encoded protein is CASAGYSNQPQHF.

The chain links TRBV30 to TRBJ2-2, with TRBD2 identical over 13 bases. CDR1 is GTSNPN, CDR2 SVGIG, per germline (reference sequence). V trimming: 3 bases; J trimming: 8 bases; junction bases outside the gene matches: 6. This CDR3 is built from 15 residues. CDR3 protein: CAWSPTSGRVGELFF. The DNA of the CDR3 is TGTGCCTGGAGCCCCACTAGCGGGAGGGTGGGGGAGCTGTTTTTT.

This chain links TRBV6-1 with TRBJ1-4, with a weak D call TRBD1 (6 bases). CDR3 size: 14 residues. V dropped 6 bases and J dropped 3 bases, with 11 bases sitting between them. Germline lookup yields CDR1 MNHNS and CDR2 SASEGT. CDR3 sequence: CASRVQGPNEKLFF. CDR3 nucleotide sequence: TGTGCCAGCAGGGTACAGGGTCCTAATGAAAAACTGTTTTTT.

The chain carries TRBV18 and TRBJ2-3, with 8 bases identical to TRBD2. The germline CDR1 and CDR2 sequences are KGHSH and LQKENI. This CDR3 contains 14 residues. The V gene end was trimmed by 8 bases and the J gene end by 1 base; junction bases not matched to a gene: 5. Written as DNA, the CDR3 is TGTGCCAGCAAAGAGACTAGCGGCACAGATACGCAGTATTTT. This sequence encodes CASKETSGTDTQYF.

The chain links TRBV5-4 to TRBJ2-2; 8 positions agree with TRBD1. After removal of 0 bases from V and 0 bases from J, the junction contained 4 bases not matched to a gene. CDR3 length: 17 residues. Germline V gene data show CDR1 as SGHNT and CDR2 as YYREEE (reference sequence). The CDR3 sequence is CASSLGGQGSNTGELFF. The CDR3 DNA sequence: TGTGCCAGCAGCTTGGGAGGACAGGGCTCGAACACCGGGGAGCTGTTTTTT.

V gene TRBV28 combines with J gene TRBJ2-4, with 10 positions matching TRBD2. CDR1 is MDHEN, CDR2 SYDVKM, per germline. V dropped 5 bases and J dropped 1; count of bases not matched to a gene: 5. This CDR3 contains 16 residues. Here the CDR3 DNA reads TGTGCCAGCAGTGCCCTACTAGCGGGGGCCAAAAACATTCAGTACTTC. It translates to CASSALLAGAKNIQYF. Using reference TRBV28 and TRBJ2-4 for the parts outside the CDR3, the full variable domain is DVKVTQSSRYLVKRTGEKVFLECVQDMDHENMFWYRQDPGLGLRLIYFSYDVKMKEKGDIPEGYSVSREKKERFSLILESASTNQTSMYLCASSALLAGAKNIQYFGAGTRLSVL.

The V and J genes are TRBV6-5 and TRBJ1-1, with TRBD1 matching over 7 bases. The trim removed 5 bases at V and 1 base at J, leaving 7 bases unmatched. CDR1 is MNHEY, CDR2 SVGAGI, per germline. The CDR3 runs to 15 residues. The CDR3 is CASSPSGQANTEAFF. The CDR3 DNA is TGTGCCAGCAGTCCCTCCGGACAGGCGAACACTGAAGCTTTCTTT.

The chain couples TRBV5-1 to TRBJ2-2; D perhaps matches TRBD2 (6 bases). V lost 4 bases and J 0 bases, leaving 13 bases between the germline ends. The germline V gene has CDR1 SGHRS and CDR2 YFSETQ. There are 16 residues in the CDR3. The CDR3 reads CASSPRRGTNTGELFF. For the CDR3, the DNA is TGCGCCAGCAGCCCCCGTCGGGGGACGAACACCGGGGAGCTGTTTTTT.